This TCR beta chain derives from a study of early T cells in non-severe SARS-CoV-2 infection. Study in general: The study sequenced bulk RNA from unsorted whole blood, with chains unpaired. Study-wide results and limits: Matching against VDJdb likely underestimated virus-specific expansions, favoring anti-spike CD8.

V gave up 5 bases and J gave up 3 bases, with 14 bases separating them. Germline V gives CDR1 LNHDA, CDR2 SQIVND (reference sequence). The CDR3 extends over 15 amino acids. Worth noting for this clonotype: The antigen is not known.

Individual cDNA molecules received unique molecular identifiers. Each CDR3 protein gets one entry after TCRdb re-called the 5' RACE reads with MiXCR. The repertoire consists of around 56,000 distinct CDR3 sequences, with approximately 13% occurring once and the leading ten covering about 10%. This clonotype originated in an adult who was a healthcare worker with PCR-confirmed SARS-CoV-2 infection or an uninfected control (not recorded which). V usage is TRBV19 and J usage is TRBJ2-1; either TRBD1 or TRBD2 may supply D (5 bases each). The sample here was whole blood, taken at baseline. The CDR3 reads CASSGRGALYNEQFF. DNA for the CDR3: TGTGCCAGTAGTGGTAGGGGAGCCCTCTACAATGAGCAGTTCTTC.